The clone carrying this T cell receptor (beta chain) was seen a few times. This sample was taken from a study of blood T cell repertoires in COVID-19. Study background: The origin of the acute and convalescent COVID-19 samples was the United States, Italy and Spain. Sources were T cells, B-cell-depleted T cells, or PBMCs; the material itself was cDNA or gDNA.

Per the original data handling: Using reference gene primer amplification, nucleated cell counts were estimated. Sequencing was performed with immunoSEQ multiplex PCR; in TCRdb, only in-frame clones are kept and a portion is missing. V, J and clone size are those of that table, while D and trimming were read from the DNA. The table includes under 200,000 clones, over 90% detected once. Germline assignment: CDR1 LNHDA and CDR2 SQIVND (reference sequence). CDR3 size: 14 residues. Trimming cost V 0 bases and J 8 bases, with 13 bases left between them. This TCR came from a man in his fifties with acute or convalescent COVID-19. The rearrangement joins TRBV19 to TRBJ1-1; no clear D gene. Sequenced material: peripheral blood. CDR3 protein: CASSIDSGSGEAFF. CDR3 DNA: TGTGCCAGTAGTATAGATTCGGGATCGGGGGAAGCTTTCTTT.